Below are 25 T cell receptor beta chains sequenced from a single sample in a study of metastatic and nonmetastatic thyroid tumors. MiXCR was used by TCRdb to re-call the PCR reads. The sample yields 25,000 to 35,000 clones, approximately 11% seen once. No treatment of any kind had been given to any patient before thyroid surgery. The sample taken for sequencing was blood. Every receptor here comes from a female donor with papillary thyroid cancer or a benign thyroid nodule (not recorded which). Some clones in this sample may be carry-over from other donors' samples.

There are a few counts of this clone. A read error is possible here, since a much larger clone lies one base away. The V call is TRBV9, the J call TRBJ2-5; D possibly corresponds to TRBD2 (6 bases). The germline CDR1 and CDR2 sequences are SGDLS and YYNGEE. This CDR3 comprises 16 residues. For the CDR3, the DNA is TGTGCCAGCAGCGTAGGGTCTCGGGAGACCCAAGAGGCCCAGTACTTC. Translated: CASSVGSRETQEAQYF.

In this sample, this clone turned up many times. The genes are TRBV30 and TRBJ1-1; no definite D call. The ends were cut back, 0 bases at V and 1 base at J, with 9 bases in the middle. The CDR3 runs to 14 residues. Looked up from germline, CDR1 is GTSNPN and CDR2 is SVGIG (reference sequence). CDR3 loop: CAWSVTGANTEAFF. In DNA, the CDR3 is TGTGCCTGGAGTGTAACTGGCGCGAACACTGAAGCTTTCTTT.

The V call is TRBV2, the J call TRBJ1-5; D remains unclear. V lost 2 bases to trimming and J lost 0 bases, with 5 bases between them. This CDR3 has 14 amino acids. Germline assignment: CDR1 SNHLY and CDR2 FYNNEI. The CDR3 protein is CASSEWVSNQPQHF. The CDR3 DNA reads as TGTGCCAGCAGTGAATGGGTTAGCAATCAGCCCCAGCATTTT.

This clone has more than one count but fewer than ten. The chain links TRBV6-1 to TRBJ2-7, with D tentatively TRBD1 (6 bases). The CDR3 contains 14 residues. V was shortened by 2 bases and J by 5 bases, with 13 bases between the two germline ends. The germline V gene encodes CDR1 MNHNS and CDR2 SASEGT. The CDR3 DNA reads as TGTGCCAGCAGTGAAAGCAGGGGTTTCGACGAGCAGTACTTC. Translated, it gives CASSESRGFDEQYF.

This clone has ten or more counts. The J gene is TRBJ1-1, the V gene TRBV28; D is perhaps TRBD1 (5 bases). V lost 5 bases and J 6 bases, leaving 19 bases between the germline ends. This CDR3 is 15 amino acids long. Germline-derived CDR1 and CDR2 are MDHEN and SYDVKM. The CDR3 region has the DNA TGTGCCAGCAGTCCAGGGTTGTTGTGGGGCGCTGAAGCTTTCTTT. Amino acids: CASSPGLLWGAEAFF. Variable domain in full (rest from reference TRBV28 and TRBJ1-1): DVKVTQSSRYLVKRTGEKVFLECVQDMDHENMFWYRQDPGLGLRLIYFSYDVKMKEKGDIPEGYSVSREKKERFSLILESASTNQTSMYLCASSPGLLWGAEAFFGQGTRLTVV.

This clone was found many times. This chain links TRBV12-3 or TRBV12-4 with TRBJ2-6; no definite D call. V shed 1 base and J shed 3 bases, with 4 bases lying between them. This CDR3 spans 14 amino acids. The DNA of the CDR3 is TGTGCCAGCAGTTTAGAAGATGGGGCCAACGTCCTGACTTTC. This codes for CASSLEDGANVLTF.

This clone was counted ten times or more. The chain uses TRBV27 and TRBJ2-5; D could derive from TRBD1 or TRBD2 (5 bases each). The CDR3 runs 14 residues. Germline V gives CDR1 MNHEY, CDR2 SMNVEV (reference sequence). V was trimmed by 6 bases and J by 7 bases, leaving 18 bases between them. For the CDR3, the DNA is TGTGCCAGCAGCGGGACGGGACGGGGTGGGACCCAGTACTTC. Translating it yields CASSGTGRGGTQYF.

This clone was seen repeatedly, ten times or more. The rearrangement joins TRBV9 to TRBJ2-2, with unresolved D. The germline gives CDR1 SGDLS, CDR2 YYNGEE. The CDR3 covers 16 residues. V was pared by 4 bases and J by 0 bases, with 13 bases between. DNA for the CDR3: TGTGCCAGCAGCACGAGGCCCACACCGAACACCGGGGAGCTGTTTTTT. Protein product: CASSTRPTPNTGELFF.

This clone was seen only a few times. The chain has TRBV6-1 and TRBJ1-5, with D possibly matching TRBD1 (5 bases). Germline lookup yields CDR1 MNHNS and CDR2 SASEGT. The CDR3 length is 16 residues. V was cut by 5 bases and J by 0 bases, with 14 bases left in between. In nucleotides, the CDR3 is TGTGCCAGCAGTAAGGACACGGGGTATAGCAATCAGCCCCAGCATTTT. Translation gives CASSKDTGYSNQPQHF.

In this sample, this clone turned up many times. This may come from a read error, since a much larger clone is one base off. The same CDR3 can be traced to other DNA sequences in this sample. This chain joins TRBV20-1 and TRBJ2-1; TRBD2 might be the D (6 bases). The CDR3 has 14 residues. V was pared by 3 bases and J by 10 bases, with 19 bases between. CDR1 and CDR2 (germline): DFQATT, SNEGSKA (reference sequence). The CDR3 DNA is TGCAGTGCTAGGGAGGGAAAACTTCGCGAGGAGCAGTTCTTC. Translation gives CSAREGKLREEQFF.

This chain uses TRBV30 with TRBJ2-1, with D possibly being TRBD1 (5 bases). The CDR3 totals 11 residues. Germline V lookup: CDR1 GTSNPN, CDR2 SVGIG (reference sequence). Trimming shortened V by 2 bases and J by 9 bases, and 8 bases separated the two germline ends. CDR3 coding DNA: TGTGCCTGGAGTTGGGGCACTGAGCAGTTCTTC. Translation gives CAWSWGTEQFF. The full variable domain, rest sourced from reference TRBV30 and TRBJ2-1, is SQTIHQWPATLVQPVGSPLSLECTVEGTSNPNLYWYRQAAGRGLQLLFYSVGIGQISSEVPQNLSASRPQDRQFILSSKKLLLSDSGFYLCAWSWGTEQFFGPGTRLTVL.

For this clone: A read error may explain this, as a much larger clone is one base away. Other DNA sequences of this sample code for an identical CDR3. CDR3 sequence (DNA): TGCAGTGCTAGTCGGGTAGCGGGGGCTCTCAACTCTGGGGCCAACGTCCTGACTTTC. Protein: CSASRVAGALNSGANVLTF. The chain combines TRBV20-1 with TRBJ2-6; TRBD2 matches 9 bases. CDR1 DFQATT and CDR2 SNEGSKA come from the germline V gene (reference sequence). The V segment lost 3 bases and the J segment 0 bases; nucleotides outside the gene matches: 12. The CDR3 length is 19 residues.

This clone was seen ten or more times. The CDR3 bases are TGCAGTGCTAGCAGTTCCACAGATCTGACCGGGGAGCTGTTTTTT. It codes for CSASSSTDLTGELFF. V gene TRBV20-1 combines with J gene TRBJ2-2; D is unresolved. The germline gives CDR1 DFQATT, CDR2 SNEGSKA (reference sequence). The CDR3 has 15 residues. V lost 3 bases to trimming and J lost 5 bases, with 16 bases between them.

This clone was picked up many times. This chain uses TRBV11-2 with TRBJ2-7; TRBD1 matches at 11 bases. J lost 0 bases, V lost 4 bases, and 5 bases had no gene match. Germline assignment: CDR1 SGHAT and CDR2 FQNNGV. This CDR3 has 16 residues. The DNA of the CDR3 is TGTGCCAGCAGCTATTGGACAGGGGGCTTCTCCTACGAGCAGTACTTC. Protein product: CASSYWTGGFSYEQYF.

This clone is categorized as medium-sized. The CDR3 DNA reads TGTGCCAGCAGTGAATCCAGTGGGGGAAATGAGCAGTTCTTC. Protein: CASSESSGGNEQFF. This chain joins TRBV6-1 and TRBJ2-1, with D possibly being TRBD1 or TRBD2 (5 bases each). Trimming cost V 2 bases and J 7 bases, with 12 bases left between them. This CDR3 is 14 amino acids long. CDR1 and CDR2 from the germline V gene are MNHNS and SASEGT.

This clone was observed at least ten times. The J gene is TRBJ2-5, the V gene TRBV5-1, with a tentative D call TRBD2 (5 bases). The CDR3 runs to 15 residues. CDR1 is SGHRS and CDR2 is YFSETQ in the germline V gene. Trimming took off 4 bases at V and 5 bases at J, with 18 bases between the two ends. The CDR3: CASSPSPGNGETQYF. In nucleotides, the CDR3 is TGCGCCAGCAGCCCCAGTCCGGGAAATGGGGAGACCCAGTACTTC.

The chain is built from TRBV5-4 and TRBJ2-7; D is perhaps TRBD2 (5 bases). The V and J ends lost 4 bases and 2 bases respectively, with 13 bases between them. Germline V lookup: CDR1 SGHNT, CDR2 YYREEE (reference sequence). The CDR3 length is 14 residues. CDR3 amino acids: CASSPGILAYEQYF. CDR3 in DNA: TGTGCCAGCAGCCCCGGGATTCTAGCCTACGAGCAGTACTTC. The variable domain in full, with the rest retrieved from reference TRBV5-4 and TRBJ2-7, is ETGVTQSPTHLIKTRGQQVTLRCSSQSGHNTVSWYQQALGQGPQFIFQYYREEENGRGNFPPRFSGLQFPNYSSELNVNALELDDSALYLCASSPGILAYEQYFGPGTRLTVT.

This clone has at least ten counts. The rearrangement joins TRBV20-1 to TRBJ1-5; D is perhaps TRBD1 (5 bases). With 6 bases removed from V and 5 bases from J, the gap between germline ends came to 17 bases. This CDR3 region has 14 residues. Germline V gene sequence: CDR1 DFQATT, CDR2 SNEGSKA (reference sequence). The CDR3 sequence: CSAKTGPEYQPQHF. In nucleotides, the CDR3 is TGCAGTGCCAAGACGGGACCAGAGTATCAGCCCCAGCATTTT.

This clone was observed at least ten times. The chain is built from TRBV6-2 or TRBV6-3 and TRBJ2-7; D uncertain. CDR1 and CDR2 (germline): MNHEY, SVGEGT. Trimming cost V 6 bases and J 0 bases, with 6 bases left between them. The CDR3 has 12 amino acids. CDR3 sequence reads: CASSLHSYEQYF. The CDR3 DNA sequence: TGTGCCAGCAGCCTTCACTCCTACGAGCAGTACTTC.

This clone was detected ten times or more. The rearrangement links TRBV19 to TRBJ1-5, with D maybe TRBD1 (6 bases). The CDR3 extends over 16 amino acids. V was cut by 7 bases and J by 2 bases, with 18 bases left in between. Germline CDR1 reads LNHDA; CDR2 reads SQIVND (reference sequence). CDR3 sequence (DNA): TGTGCCAGTAAATTTTGGGGGGGCGGAGGCAATCAGCCCCAGCATTTT. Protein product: CASKFWGGGGNQPQHF.

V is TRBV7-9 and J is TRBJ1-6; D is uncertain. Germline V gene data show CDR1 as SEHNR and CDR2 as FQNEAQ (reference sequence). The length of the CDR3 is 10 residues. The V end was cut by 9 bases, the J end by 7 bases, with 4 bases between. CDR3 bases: TGTGCCAGGTCCAATTCACCCCTCCACTTT. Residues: CARSNSPLHF.

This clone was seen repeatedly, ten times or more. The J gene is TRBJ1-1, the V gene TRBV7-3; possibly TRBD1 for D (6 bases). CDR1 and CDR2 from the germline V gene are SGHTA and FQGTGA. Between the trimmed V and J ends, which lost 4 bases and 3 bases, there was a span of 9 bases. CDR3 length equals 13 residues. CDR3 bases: TGTGCCAGCAGCTCTGGACAGCACACTGAAGCTTTCTTT. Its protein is CASSSGQHTEAFF.

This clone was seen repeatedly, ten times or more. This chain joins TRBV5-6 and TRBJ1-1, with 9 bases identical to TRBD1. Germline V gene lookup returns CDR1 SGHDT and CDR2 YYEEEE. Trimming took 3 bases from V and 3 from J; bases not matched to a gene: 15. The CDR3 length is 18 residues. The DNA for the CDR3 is TGTGCCAGCAGCTCGTCCGGGACAGGGAAGTTCGAGGACACTGAAGCTTTCTTT. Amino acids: CASSSSGTGKFEDTEAFF.

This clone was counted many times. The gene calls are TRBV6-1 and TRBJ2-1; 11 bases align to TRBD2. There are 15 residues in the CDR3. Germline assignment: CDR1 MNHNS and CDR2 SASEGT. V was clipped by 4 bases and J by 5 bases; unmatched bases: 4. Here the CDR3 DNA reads TGTGCCAGCAGTGCCGGGACTAGCGGAAACAATGAGCAGTTCTTC. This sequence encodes CASSAGTSGNNEQFF.

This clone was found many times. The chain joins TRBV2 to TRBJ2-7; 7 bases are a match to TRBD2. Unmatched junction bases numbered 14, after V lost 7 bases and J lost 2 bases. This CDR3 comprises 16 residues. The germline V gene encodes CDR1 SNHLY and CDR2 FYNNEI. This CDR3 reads CASTWNARESTYEQYF. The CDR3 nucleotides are TGTGCCAGCACCTGGAACGCGCGGGAGAGCACCTACGAGCAGTACTTC.